Below are 21 T cell receptor beta chains sequenced from a single sample in a study of radiation and T cells in renal cell carcinoma. As to time point: baseline pretreatment blood. Stated treatment: 15 Gy SBRT to primary tumor, nephrectomy 4 weeks later. Method: immunoSEQ multiplex PCR; TCRdb's copy keeps in-frame clones and lacks some. Found here are 150,000 or so clones, about 88% of them singletons; the top ten hold 3.5% to 5%. The sample consisted of blood, taken from a patient whose treatment included radiotherapy and nephrectomy. The receptors were gathered from a woman in her 70s with renal cell carcinoma.

The chain is built from TRBV27 and TRBJ1-3; TRBD1 agrees at 9 bases. CDR1 MNHEY and CDR2 SMNVEV come from the germline V gene (reference sequence). The V segment lost 5 bases and the J segment 4 bases; nucleotides outside the gene matches: 6. CDR3 size: 15 residues. CDR3 coding DNA: TGTGCCAGCAGTCCCGGGACAGGGATCGGAAACACCATATATTTT. Amino acid sequence: CASSPGTGIGNTIYF.

This clone was recorded once. Other nucleotide sequences in the sample specify the same CDR3. The rearrangement joins TRBV5-1 to TRBJ1-2; no clear D gene. This CDR3 is built from 12 residues. In germline, CDR1 is SGHRS, CDR2 YFSETQ. The V and J ends lost 0 bases and 6 bases respectively, with 6 bases between them. The CDR3 DNA reads as TGCGCCAGCAGCTTGGGGGGAGATGGCTACACCTTC. Residues: CASSLGGDGYTF. Full variable domain (missing parts from reference TRBV5-1 and TRBJ1-2): KAGVTQTPRYLIKTRGQQVTLSCSPISGHRSVSWYQQTPGQGLQFLFEYFSETQRNKGNFPGRFSGRQFSNSRSEMNVSTLELGDSALYLCASSLGGDGYTFGSGTRLTVV.

The genes are TRBV28 and TRBJ1-5; D not certain. CDR3 length equals 13 residues. Trimming took 4 bases from V and 4 from J, leaving 8 bases between them. Germline CDR1 MDHEN, CDR2 SYDVKM. The chain's CDR3 is CASSSRPNQPQHF. CDR3 DNA sequence: TGTGCCAGCAGTTCCCGACCTAATCAGCCCCAGCATTTT.

This clone has just one count. The CDR3 sequence is CASSATASSYNSPLHF. The CDR3 DNA is TGTGCCAGCAGCGCGACGGCGAGCTCCTATAATTCACCCCTCCACTTT. The chain carries TRBV2 and TRBJ1-6; unclear D gene. Trimming removed 6 bases from V and 0 bases from J, with 12 bases in between. In germline, CDR1 is SNHLY, CDR2 FYNNEI. CDR3 length equals 16 residues.

The gene calls are TRBV28 and TRBJ1-2; D is unclear. This CDR3 is 13 amino acids long. V was trimmed by 1 base and J by 2 bases, leaving 5 bases between them. Germline V gene sequence: CDR1 MDHEN, CDR2 SYDVKM. The CDR3 DNA reads as TGTGCCAGCAGTTTATATGGGAACTATGGCTACACCTTC. This encodes CASSLYGNYGYTF.

With regard to this clone: The same CDR3 arises from other DNA sequences in this sample as well. The gene calls are TRBV30 and TRBJ1-3; D is unresolved. This CDR3 contains 13 residues. Looked up from germline, CDR1 is GTSNPN and CDR2 is SVGIG (reference sequence). Trimming shortened V by 2 bases and J by 4 bases, and 9 bases separated the two germline ends. The chain's CDR3 is CAWSRVGGNTIYF. The CDR3 coding sequence is TGTGCCTGGAGTCGTGTAGGAGGAAACACCATATATTTT.

In its sample, this clone was seen a few times. The V gene is TRBV25-1, the J gene TRBJ1-5; no reliable D call. V lost 6 bases to trimming and J lost 2 bases, with 8 bases between them. The CDR3 length is 13 residues. Germline CDR1 MGHDK, CDR2 SYGVNS. CDR3 in DNA: TGTGCCAGCAGCCGGGGAGGCAATCAGCCCCAGCATTTT. Its translation: CASSRGGNQPQHF.

The DNA of the CDR3 is TGTGCCAGCAGCCAGAGGGGCTGGGCCAACGTCCTGACTTTC. Protein sequence: CASSQRGWANVLTF. The J gene is TRBJ2-6, the V gene TRBV14; D possibly matches TRBD1 or TRBD2 (5 bases each). The germline gives CDR1 SGHDN, CDR2 FVKESK. CDR3 size: 14 residues. V dropped 3 bases and J dropped 5 bases, with 8 bases sitting between them.

This chain joins TRBV23-1 and TRBJ2-3; no clear D. TRBV23-1 is noted as an ORF with a role that remains uncertain. The CDR3 runs to 18 residues. V was shortened by 4 bases and J by 2 bases, with 22 bases between the two germline ends. In nucleotides, the CDR3 is TGCGCCAGCAGTCTCCCGGGCCTAACGGGTTCCCTCACAGATACGCAGTATTTT. This translates into CASSLPGLTGSLTDTQYF.

This clone has just a few counts. This chain connects TRBV7-2 to TRBJ2-5; 8 bases line up with TRBD2. This CDR3 comprises 18 residues. The junction had 13 bases not matched to a gene; V was cut back by 2 bases and J by 2 bases. CDR1 and CDR2 (germline): SGHTA, FQGNSA. The CDR3 DNA is TGTGCCAGCAGCTTAAGCGGGGGCCCTCGAATGGGGCAAGAGACCCAGTACTTC. Amino acids: CASSLSGGPRMGQETQYF.

This clone was observed a few times. The genes are TRBV6-5 and TRBJ1-5, with D unresolved. V gave up 0 bases and J gave up 1 base, with 10 bases separating them. Germline CDR1 is MNHEY and CDR2 is SVGAGI. This CDR3 region has 16 residues. The CDR3 region is CASSYSREASNQPQHF. In DNA, the CDR3 is TGTGCCAGCAGTTACTCGAGAGAGGCAAGCAATCAGCCCCAGCATTTT.

This clone was observed once. V gene TRBV25-1 combines with J gene TRBJ1-2; 9 positions match TRBD1. Germline V CDR1 and CDR2: MGHDK, SYGVNS. The CDR3 runs 14 residues. The trim removed 5 bases at V and 7 bases at J, leaving 8 bases unmatched. In nucleotides, the CDR3 is TGTGCCAGCAGTACACCACAGGGGGCGGTTGGCTACACCTTC. Translation: CASSTPQGAVGYTF.

The rearrangement links TRBV19 to TRBJ2-7; TRBD1 agrees at 8 bases. CDR1 LNHDA and CDR2 SQIVND come from the germline V gene (reference sequence). This CDR3 has 12 residues. Trimming cost V 10 bases and J 5 bases; bases outside gene matches: 7. The CDR3 loop is CATSGGRDEQYF. CDR3 nucleotides: TGTGCCACTTCAGGGGGCCGGGACGAGCAGTACTTC. The entire variable domain, with the rest obtained from reference TRBV19 and TRBJ2-7, is as follows: DGGITQSPKYLFRKEGQNVTLSCEQNLNHDAMYWYRQDPGQGLRLIYYSQIVNDFQKGDIAEGYSVSREKKESFPLTVTSAQKNPTAFYLCATSGGRDEQYFGPGTRLTVT.

This clone occurred once. The gene calls are TRBV9 and TRBJ1-2, with a tentative D call TRBD1 (5 bases). The CDR3 runs to 13 residues. Germline-derived CDR1 and CDR2 are SGDLS and YYNGEE. V was clipped by 0 bases and J by 4 bases, with 7 bases between them. The CDR3: CASSVGGIYGYTF. CDR3 nucleotides: TGTGCCAGCAGCGTAGGGGGGATCTATGGCTACACCTTC.

V usage is TRBV14 and J usage is TRBJ1-4; D is undetermined. Trimming took off 0 bases at V and 8 bases at J, with 13 bases between the two ends. Germline V gene data show CDR1 as SGHDN and CDR2 as FVKESK. The CDR3 consists of 15 residues. The CDR3 here is CASSQDRSLGEKLFF. The CDR3 nucleotides are TGTGCCAGCAGCCAAGATCGGAGCCTGGGGGAAAAACTGTTTTTT.

The gene calls are TRBV5-4 and TRBJ1-4, with 8 positions matching TRBD1. V trimming: 4 bases; J trimming: 8 bases; junction bases outside the gene matches: 4. The CDR3 totals 13 residues. In germline, CDR1 is SGHNT, CDR2 YYREEE (reference sequence). This CDR3 is CASSPGGREKLFF. The DNA of the CDR3 is TGTGCCAGCAGCCCAGGGGGCCGGGAAAAACTGTTTTTT.

V gene TRBV19 combines with J gene TRBJ1-1, with 8 positions matching TRBD1. Germline V gene sequence: CDR1 LNHDA, CDR2 SQIVND (reference sequence). Trimming at V came to 4 bases and at J to 4 bases, leaving 5 bases not matched to a gene. The CDR3 length is 14 residues. This CDR3 reads CASSRQGISTEAFF. CDR3 bases: TGTGCCAGTAGTAGACAGGGGATCTCCACTGAAGCTTTCTTT.

V usage is TRBV2 and J usage is TRBJ1-1, with TRBD1 as a possible D gene (6 bases). Germline CDR1 SNHLY, CDR2 FYNNEI. The CDR3 sequence is 13 residues long. V was cut by 9 bases and J by 2 bases, with 13 bases left in between. The CDR3, as DNA: TGTGCCAGTAACAGGGATACTAACACTGAAGCTTTCTTT. It yields the protein CASNRDTNTEAFF.

V gene TRBV11-3 combines with J gene TRBJ1-4; D ambiguous. Germline CDR1 is SGHNT and CDR2 is YENEEA. The CDR3 spans 14 residues. Trimming removed 5 bases from V and 5 bases from J, with 12 bases in between. As DNA, the CDR3 is TGTGCCAGCAGCCGAGACGGACGGAATGAAAAACTGTTTTTT. Encoded protein: CASSRDGRNEKLFF.

This chain joins TRBV4-1 and TRBJ2-1, with 15 bases lining up with TRBD2. There are 20 residues in the CDR3. Germline CDR1 and CDR2: MGHRA and YSYEKL. Trimming removed 4 bases from V and 5 bases from J; junction bases left unmatched: 15. This chain's CDR3 is CASSPPGLAGGLFTDNEQFF. The CDR3, as DNA: TGCGCCAGCAGCCCCCCAGGACTAGCGGGGGGGCTTTTCACCGACAATGAGCAGTTCTTC.

This clone showed up just once. The chain uses TRBV6-1 and TRBJ2-7; a possible D gene is TRBD1 (5 bases). The CDR3 contains 14 residues. Germline loops: CDR1 MNHNS, CDR2 SASEGT. Trimming removed 0 bases at V and 3 bases at J, with 9 bases between. The DNA for the CDR3 is TGTGCCAGCAGTGAAGCTCCAGGGCTCTACGAGCAGTACTTC. It encodes CASSEAPGLYEQYF.